The present T cell receptor beta chain was sequenced within a study of identical twins. Findings of the study overall: Invariant cells of the MAIT and iNKT types might have partly distorted the zero-insertion analyses. Those out-of-frame alpha sequences shared by twins showed an excess of low generation probability.

Germline V gene data show CDR1 as MDHEN and CDR2 as SYDVKM. V lost 7 bases, J lost 11 bases, and 21 bases lay in between. The CDR3 spans 14 residues. Each donor (without exception) was a healthy Caucasian. Each CDR3 protein gets one entry after TCRdb re-called the 5' RACE reads with MiXCR. The table has approximately 410,000 distinct CDR3 sequences, approximately 17% seen once. This clonotype was seen a few times. Its specificity is unknown. The chain recombines TRBV28 with TRBJ2-1; tentatively, D is TRBD1 or TRBD2 (5 bases each). The sequence came from a man in his forties or fifties in good health. Source material: naive T cells sorted from blood. CDR3 bases: TGTGCCAGCATCGCTGGGGGACCGATGAATCAGCAGTTCTTC. This sequence encodes CASIAGGPMNQQFF.